This is a list of T cell receptor beta chains from one sample in a study of identical twins. One entry per CDR3 protein results from TCRdb running MiXCR on the 5' RACE reads. The sample shows some 240,000 distinct CDR3 sequences, roughly 10% of them seen only once. The source material was memory T cells sorted from blood. The receptors derive from a man aged 50 to 60 in good health. CDR3s include the opening cysteine and the closing phenylalanine or tryptophan. The order of the fields is CDR3 protein, CDR3 DNA, D gene, J gene, clone size, V gene. D genes are given only for firm matches. Clone size is not always given. Where it is, it says once, few, many or a class for expanded clones.

cdr3_aa: CASSGYRNTEAFF
cdr3_nt: TGTGCCAGCAGTGGTTACAGGAACACTGAAGCTTTCTTT
d_call: -
j_call: TRBJ1-1
clone_size: many
v_call: TRBV6-1

cdr3_aa: CSAKQGYEQYF
cdr3_nt: TGCAGTGCAAAACAGGGGTACGAGCAGTACTTC
d_call: TRBD1
j_call: TRBJ2-7
clone_size: -
v_call: TRBV20-1

cdr3_aa: CASSPVQSGRAGYEQYF
cdr3_nt: TGTGCCAGCAGTCCCGTCCAGAGCGGGAGGGCTGGGTACGAGCAGTACTTC
d_call: TRBD2
j_call: TRBJ2-7
clone_size: many
v_call: TRBV28

cdr3_aa: CASSTGTPGRYTQYF
cdr3_nt: TGTGCCAGCAGCACCGGGACCCCGGGGAGGTATACGCAGTATTTT
d_call: -
j_call: TRBJ2-3
clone_size: -
v_call: TRBV2

cdr3_aa: CASSPRLAGGLGYEQYF
cdr3_nt: TGTGCCAGCAGTCCCAGACTAGCGGGAGGTCTGGGCTACGAGCAGTACTTC
d_call: TRBD2
j_call: TRBJ2-7
clone_size: -
v_call: TRBV28

cdr3_aa: CASSFERSSYNEQFF
cdr3_nt: TGTGCCAGCAGCTTTGAACGGAGCTCCTACAATGAGCAGTTCTTC
d_call: -
j_call: TRBJ2-1
clone_size: many
v_call: TRBV7-9

cdr3_aa: CSVGIDTQYF
cdr3_nt: TGCAGCGTTGGAATAGATACGCAGTATTTT
d_call: -
j_call: TRBJ2-3
clone_size: many
v_call: TRBV29-1

cdr3_aa: CASNLLDGSYEQYF
cdr3_nt: TGTGCCAGCAACCTTCTAGACGGCTCCTACGAGCAGTACTTC
d_call: -
j_call: TRBJ2-7
clone_size: -
v_call: TRBV9

cdr3_aa: CSAQRLDHYEQYF
cdr3_nt: TGCAGTGCACAAAGACTAGATCACTACGAGCAGTACTTC
d_call: -
j_call: TRBJ2-7
clone_size: many
v_call: TRBV20-1

cdr3_aa: CSARLRSLWEGDTQYF
cdr3_nt: TGCAGTGCTAGGTTGCGGTCTCTTTGGGAAGGAGATACGCAGTATTTT
d_call: -
j_call: TRBJ2-3
clone_size: -
v_call: TRBV20-1

cdr3_aa: CASSLWALGENTQYF
cdr3_nt: TGTGCCAGCAGTTTATGGGCTCTCGGGGAAAATACGCAGTATTTT
d_call: -
j_call: TRBJ2-3
clone_size: few
v_call: TRBV28

cdr3_aa: CASSQVHSYSGNTIYF
cdr3_nt: TGTGCCAGCAGCCAAGTGCACAGCTACTCTGGAAACACCATATATTTT
d_call: -
j_call: TRBJ1-3
clone_size: many
v_call: TRBV3-1

cdr3_aa: CASSPISLTGGDPYEQYF
cdr3_nt: TGTGCCAGCTCACCAATATCCCTCACAGGGGGCGATCCCTACGAGCAGTACTTC
d_call: TRBD1
j_call: TRBJ2-7
clone_size: few
v_call: TRBV18

cdr3_aa: CASSQDSRTNEKLFF
cdr3_nt: TGCGCCAGCAGCCAAGATAGTAGGACTAATGAAAAACTGTTTTTT
d_call: -
j_call: TRBJ1-4
clone_size: many
v_call: TRBV4-3

cdr3_aa: CASSFQATDTQYF
cdr3_nt: TGTGCCAGCAGCTTCCAAGCAACAGATACGCAGTATTTT
d_call: -
j_call: TRBJ2-3
clone_size: many
v_call: TRBV7-2

cdr3_aa: CASSFTDRLSPQHF
cdr3_nt: TGTGCCAGCAGTTTCACGGACAGACTATCGCCCCAGCATTTT
d_call: -
j_call: TRBJ1-5
clone_size: few
v_call: TRBV12-3/TRBV12-4

cdr3_aa: CASSSPLSNTQYF
cdr3_nt: TGTGCCAGCAGCTCCCCCCTGTCAAATACGCAGTATTTT
d_call: -
j_call: TRBJ2-3
clone_size: -
v_call: TRBV11-2

cdr3_aa: CASSPEENYGYTF
cdr3_nt: TGTGCCAGCTCACCAGAGGAAAACTATGGCTACACCTTC
d_call: -
j_call: TRBJ1-2
clone_size: -
v_call: TRBV18

cdr3_aa: CASSRGHERSPLHF
cdr3_nt: TGTGCCAGCAGCCGGGGACACGAGAGGTCACCCCTCCACTTT
d_call: -
j_call: TRBJ1-6
clone_size: -
v_call: TRBV6-1

cdr3_aa: CAGTGESNSPLHF
cdr3_nt: TGTGCCGGGACAGGGGAAAGTAATTCACCCCTCCACTTT
d_call: TRBD1
j_call: TRBJ1-6
clone_size: few
v_call: TRBV2

cdr3_aa: CASSLTTGETQYF
cdr3_nt: TGTGCCAGCAGCTTAACGACTGGAGAGACCCAGTACTTC
d_call: -
j_call: TRBJ2-5
clone_size: few
v_call: TRBV7-2

cdr3_aa: CASSQQPGGTNEKLFF
cdr3_nt: TGCGCCAGCAGTCAACAGCCAGGGGGAACTAATGAAAAACTGTTTTTT
d_call: TRBD1
j_call: TRBJ1-4
clone_size: few
v_call: TRBV4-1

cdr3_aa: CASSYNMVMRETQYF
cdr3_nt: TGTGCCAGCAGTTACAATATGGTAATGAGGGAGACCCAGTACTTC
d_call: -
j_call: TRBJ2-5
clone_size: few
v_call: TRBV6-5

cdr3_aa: CSATRDSYTGELFF
cdr3_nt: TGCAGCGCCACCCGGGACAGTTACACCGGGGAGCTGTTTTTT
d_call: TRBD1
j_call: TRBJ2-2
clone_size: many
v_call: TRBV29-1

cdr3_aa: CASSPGPGELFF
cdr3_nt: TGTGCCAGCAGTCCCGGACCGGGGGAGCTGTTTTTT
d_call: -
j_call: TRBJ2-2
clone_size: few
v_call: TRBV27

cdr3_aa: CASSQREGSYNEQFF
cdr3_nt: TGCGCCAGCAGCCAGCGGGAGGGCTCCTACAATGAGCAGTTCTTC
d_call: TRBD2
j_call: TRBJ2-1
clone_size: many
v_call: TRBV4-3

cdr3_aa: CASSLRGTDTQYF
cdr3_nt: TGTGCCAGCAGTTTGAGAGGGACAGATACGCAGTATTTT
d_call: -
j_call: TRBJ2-3
clone_size: many
v_call: TRBV27

cdr3_aa: CASRKTSNQPQHF
cdr3_nt: TGTGCCAGCAGGAAGACTAGCAATCAGCCCCAGCATTTT
d_call: -
j_call: TRBJ1-5
clone_size: many
v_call: TRBV27

cdr3_aa: CASSHTLRGRVAGELFF
cdr3_nt: TGTGCCAGCAGCCACACACTCAGGGGCAGGGTGGCCGGGGAGCTGTTTTTT
d_call: -
j_call: TRBJ2-2
clone_size: -
v_call: TRBV4-2

cdr3_aa: CASSWGQRGTEAFF
cdr3_nt: TGTGCCAGCAGTTGGGGACAGAGGGGCACTGAAGCTTTCTTT
d_call: TRBD1
j_call: TRBJ1-1
clone_size: -
v_call: TRBV12-3/TRBV12-4

cdr3_aa: CATSDTRDRGSTGELFF
cdr3_nt: TGTGCCACCAGTGATACCCGGGACAGGGGCTCCACCGGGGAGCTGTTTTTT
d_call: TRBD1
j_call: TRBJ2-2
clone_size: few
v_call: TRBV24-1

cdr3_aa: CASSTLAGPTDTQYF
cdr3_nt: TGTGCCAGCAGCACCTTAGCGGGACCCACAGATACGCAGTATTTT
d_call: TRBD2
j_call: TRBJ2-3
clone_size: few
v_call: TRBV11-2

cdr3_aa: CATSSGLADQETQYF
cdr3_nt: TGTGCCACCAGCTCGGGACTAGCGGACCAAGAGACCCAGTACTTC
d_call: TRBD2
j_call: TRBJ2-5
clone_size: many
v_call: TRBV15

cdr3_aa: CASSLLRQGGPDTQYF
cdr3_nt: TGTGCCAGCAGTTTATTAAGACAGGGGGGCCCAGATACGCAGTATTTT
d_call: TRBD1
j_call: TRBJ2-3
clone_size: -
v_call: TRBV27

cdr3_aa: CASSRDRGRGTEAFF
cdr3_nt: TGTGCCAGTAGTAGGGACAGGGGGCGCGGGACTGAAGCTTTCTTT
d_call: TRBD1
j_call: TRBJ1-1
clone_size: few
v_call: TRBV19

cdr3_aa: CASSIQTGRETYEQYF
cdr3_nt: TGTGCCAGCAGCATTCAAACAGGTCGCGAGACCTACGAGCAGTACTTC
d_call: -
j_call: TRBJ2-7
clone_size: few
v_call: TRBV7-2

cdr3_aa: CASGSGMSLEQYF
cdr3_nt: TGTGCCAGCGGAAGCGGGATGAGCCTTGAGCAGTACTTC
d_call: TRBD2
j_call: TRBJ2-7
clone_size: -
v_call: TRBV12-3/TRBV12-4

cdr3_aa: CASSNVGELFF
cdr3_nt: TGTGCCAGCAGTAACGTCGGGGAGCTGTTTTTT
d_call: -
j_call: TRBJ2-2
clone_size: few
v_call: TRBV12-3/TRBV12-4

cdr3_aa: CASSSRLVAFF
cdr3_nt: TGTGCCAGCAGTTCTAGGTTGGTCGCTTTCTTT
d_call: -
j_call: TRBJ1-1
clone_size: many
v_call: TRBV12-3/TRBV12-4

cdr3_aa: CASSFRSDTRQNIQYF
cdr3_nt: TGCGCCAGCAGCTTCCGGAGCGACACGCGCCAAAACATTCAGTACTTC
d_call: -
j_call: TRBJ2-4
clone_size: few
v_call: TRBV5-1

cdr3_aa: CASSTTSRSTYNEQFF
cdr3_nt: TGCGCCAGCAGCACCACTAGCAGATCCACCTACAATGAGCAGTTCTTC
d_call: -
j_call: TRBJ2-1
clone_size: -
v_call: TRBV5-1

cdr3_aa: CASGTDRGWTEAFF
cdr3_nt: TGTGCCAGCGGAACAGACAGGGGTTGGACTGAAGCTTTCTTT
d_call: TRBD1
j_call: TRBJ1-1
clone_size: -
v_call: TRBV2

cdr3_aa: CATRGHVSHEQYF
cdr3_nt: TGTGCCACCAGGGGACACGTGTCCCACGAGCAGTACTTC
d_call: -
j_call: TRBJ2-7
clone_size: many
v_call: TRBV15

cdr3_aa: CASSLVRGDEQYF
cdr3_nt: TGTGCCAGCAGCTTAGTACGGGGGGACGAGCAGTACTTC
d_call: TRBD2
j_call: TRBJ2-7
clone_size: -
v_call: TRBV7-2

cdr3_aa: CASKMGGSVTEAFF
cdr3_nt: TGTGCCAGCAAGATGGGGGGGTCTGTCACTGAAGCTTTCTTT
d_call: -
j_call: TRBJ1-1
clone_size: few
v_call: TRBV2